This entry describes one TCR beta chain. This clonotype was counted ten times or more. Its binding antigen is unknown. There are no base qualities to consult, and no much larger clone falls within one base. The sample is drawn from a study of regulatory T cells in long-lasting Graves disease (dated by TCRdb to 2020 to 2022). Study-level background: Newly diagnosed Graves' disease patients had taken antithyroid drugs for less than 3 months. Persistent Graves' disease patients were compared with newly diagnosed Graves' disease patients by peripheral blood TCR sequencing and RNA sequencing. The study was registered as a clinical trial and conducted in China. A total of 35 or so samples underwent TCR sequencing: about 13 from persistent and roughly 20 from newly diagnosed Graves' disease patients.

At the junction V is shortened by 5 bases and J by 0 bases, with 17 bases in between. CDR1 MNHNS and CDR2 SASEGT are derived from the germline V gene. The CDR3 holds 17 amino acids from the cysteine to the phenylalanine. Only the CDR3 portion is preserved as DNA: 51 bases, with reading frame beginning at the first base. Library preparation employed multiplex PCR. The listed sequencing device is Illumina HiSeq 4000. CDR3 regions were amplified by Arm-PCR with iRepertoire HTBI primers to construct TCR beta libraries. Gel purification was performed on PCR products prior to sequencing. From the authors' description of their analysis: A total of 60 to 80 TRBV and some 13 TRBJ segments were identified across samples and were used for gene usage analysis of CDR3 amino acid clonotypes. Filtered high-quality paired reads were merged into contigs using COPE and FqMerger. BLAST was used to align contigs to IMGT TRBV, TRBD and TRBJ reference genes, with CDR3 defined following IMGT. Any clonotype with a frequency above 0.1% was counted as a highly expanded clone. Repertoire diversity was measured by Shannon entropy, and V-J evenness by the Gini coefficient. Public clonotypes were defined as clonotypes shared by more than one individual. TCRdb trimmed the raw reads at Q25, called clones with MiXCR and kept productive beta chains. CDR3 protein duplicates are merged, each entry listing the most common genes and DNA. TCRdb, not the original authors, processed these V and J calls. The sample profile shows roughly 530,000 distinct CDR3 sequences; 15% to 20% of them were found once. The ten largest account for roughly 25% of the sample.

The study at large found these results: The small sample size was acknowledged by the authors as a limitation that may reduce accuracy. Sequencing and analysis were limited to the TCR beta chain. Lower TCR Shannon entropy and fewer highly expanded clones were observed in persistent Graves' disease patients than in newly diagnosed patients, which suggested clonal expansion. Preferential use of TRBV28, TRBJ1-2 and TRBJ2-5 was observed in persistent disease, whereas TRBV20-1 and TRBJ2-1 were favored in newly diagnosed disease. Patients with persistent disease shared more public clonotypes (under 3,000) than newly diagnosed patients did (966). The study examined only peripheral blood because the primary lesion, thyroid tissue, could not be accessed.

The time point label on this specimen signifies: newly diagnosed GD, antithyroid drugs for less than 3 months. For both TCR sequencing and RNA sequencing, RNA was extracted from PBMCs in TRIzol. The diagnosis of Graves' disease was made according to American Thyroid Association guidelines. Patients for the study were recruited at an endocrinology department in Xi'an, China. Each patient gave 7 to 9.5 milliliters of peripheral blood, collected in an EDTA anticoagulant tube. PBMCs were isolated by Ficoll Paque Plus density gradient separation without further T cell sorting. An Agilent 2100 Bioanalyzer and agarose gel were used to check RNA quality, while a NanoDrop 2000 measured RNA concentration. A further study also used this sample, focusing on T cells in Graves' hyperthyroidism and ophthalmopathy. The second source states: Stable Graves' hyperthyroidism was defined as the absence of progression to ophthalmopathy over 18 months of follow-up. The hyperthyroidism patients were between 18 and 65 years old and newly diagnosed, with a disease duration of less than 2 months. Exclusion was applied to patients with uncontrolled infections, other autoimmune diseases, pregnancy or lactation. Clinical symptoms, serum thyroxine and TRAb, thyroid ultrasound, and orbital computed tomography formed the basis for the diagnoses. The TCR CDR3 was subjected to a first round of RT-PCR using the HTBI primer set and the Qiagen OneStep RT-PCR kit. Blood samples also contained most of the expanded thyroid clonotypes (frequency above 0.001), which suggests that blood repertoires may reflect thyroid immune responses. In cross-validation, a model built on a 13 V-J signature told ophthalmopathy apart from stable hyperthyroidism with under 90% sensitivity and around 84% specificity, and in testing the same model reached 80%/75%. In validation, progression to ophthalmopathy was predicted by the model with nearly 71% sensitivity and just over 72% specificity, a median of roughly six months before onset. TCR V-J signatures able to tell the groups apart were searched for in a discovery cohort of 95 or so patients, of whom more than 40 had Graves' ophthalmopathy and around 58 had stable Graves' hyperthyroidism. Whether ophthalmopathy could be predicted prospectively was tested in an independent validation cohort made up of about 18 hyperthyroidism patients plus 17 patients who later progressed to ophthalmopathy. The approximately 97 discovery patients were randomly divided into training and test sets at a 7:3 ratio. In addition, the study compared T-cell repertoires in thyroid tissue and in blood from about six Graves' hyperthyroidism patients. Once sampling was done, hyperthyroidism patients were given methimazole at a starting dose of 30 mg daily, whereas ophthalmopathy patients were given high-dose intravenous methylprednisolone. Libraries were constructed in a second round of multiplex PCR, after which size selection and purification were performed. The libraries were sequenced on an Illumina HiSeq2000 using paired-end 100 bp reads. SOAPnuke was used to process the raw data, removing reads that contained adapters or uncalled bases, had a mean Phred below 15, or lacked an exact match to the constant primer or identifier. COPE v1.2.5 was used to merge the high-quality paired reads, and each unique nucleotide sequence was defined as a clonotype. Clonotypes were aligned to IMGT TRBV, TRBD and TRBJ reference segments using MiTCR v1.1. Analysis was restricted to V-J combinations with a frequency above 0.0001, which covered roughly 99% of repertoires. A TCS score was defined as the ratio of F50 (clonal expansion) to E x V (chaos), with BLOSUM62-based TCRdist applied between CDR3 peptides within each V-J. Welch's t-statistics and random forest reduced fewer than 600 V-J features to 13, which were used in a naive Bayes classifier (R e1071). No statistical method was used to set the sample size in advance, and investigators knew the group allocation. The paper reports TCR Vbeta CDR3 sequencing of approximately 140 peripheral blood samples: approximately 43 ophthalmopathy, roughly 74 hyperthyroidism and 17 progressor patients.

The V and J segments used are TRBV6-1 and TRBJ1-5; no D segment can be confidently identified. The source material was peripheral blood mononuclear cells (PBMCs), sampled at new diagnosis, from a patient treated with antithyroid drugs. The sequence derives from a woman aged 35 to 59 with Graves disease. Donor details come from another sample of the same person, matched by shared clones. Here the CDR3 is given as CASSPSRGDNSNQPQHF. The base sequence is TGTGCCAGCAGTCCCTCTCGGGGAGATAATAGCAATCAGCCCCAGCATTTT.